This T cell receptor (beta chain) comes out of a study of T-cell memory formation after mild COVID-19. Findings of the study overall: Clones that contracted clustered mainly in CM and EM if CD4+ and in EMRA if CD8+. A subset of responding clones appeared in pre-infection memory, suggesting cross-reactive memory joined.

Germline V gene data show CDR1 as KGHSH and CDR2 as LQKENI. Germline trimming cut 2 bases from V and 0 bases from J; bases unmatched to any gene: 7. The CDR3 runs to 17 residues. MiXCR, run by TCRdb on the 5' RACE reads, gives a single entry per CDR3 protein. The table records around 200,000 distinct CDR3 sequences, approximately 17% of them present only once. As regards this clonotype: No antigen is known for it.

The rearrangement joins TRBV18 to TRBJ1-1, with 9 bases lining up with TRBD1. Sample: PBMCs or a T cell subset sorted from them (not recorded which). The sequence came from a young man who had mild COVID-19 (a few samples of this study predate the infection). Cell type and time point are not known. The CDR3: CASSPWTGDLMNTEAFF. CDR3 coding DNA: TGTGCCAGCTCACCATGGACAGGGGATCTCATGAACACTGAAGCTTTCTTT.